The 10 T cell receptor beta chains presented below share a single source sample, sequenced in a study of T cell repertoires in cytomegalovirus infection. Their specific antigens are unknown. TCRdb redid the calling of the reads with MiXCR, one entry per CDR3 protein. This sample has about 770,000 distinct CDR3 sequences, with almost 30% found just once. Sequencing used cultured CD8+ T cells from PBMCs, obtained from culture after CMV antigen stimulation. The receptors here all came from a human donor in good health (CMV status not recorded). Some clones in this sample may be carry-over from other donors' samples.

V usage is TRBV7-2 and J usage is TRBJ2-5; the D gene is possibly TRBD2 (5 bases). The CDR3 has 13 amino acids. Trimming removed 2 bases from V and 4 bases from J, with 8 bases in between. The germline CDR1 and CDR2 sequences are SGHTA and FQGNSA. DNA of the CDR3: TGTGCCAGCAGCTTACAGGAGGTAGAGACCCAGTACTTC. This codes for CASSLQEVETQYF. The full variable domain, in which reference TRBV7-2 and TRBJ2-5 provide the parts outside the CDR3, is GAGVSQSPSNKVTEKGKDVELRCDPISGHTALYWYRQSLGQGLEFLIYFQGNSAPDKSGLPSDRFSAERTGGSVSTLTIQRTQQEDSAVYLCASSLQEVETQYFGPGTRLLVL.

CDR3 coding DNA: TGTGCCAGCAGAGAAGAGGGGGCCGTAAATGAGCAGTTCTTC. This translates into CASREEGAVNEQFF. The V and J genes are TRBV12-3 or TRBV12-4 and TRBJ2-1, with 7 bases aligning to TRBD1. This CDR3 is built from 14 residues. Germline trimming cut 6 bases from V and 7 bases from J; bases unmatched to any gene: 9.

The CDR3: CASSLWASTNEQFF. Here the CDR3 DNA reads TGTGCCAGCAGTTTATGGGCCTCCACGAATGAGCAGTTCTTC. This sequence joins TRBV12-3 or TRBV12-4 and TRBJ2-1, with D unresolved. The CDR3 consists of 14 residues. Trimming cost V 2 bases and J 7 bases, with 12 bases left between them.

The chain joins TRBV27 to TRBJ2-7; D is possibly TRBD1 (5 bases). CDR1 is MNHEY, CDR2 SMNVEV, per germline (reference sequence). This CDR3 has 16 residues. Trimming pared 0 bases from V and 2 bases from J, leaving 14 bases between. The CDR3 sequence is CASSLSSGEQAYEQYF. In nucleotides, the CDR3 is TGTGCCAGCAGTTTATCGTCCGGTGAACAGGCCTACGAGCAGTACTTC.

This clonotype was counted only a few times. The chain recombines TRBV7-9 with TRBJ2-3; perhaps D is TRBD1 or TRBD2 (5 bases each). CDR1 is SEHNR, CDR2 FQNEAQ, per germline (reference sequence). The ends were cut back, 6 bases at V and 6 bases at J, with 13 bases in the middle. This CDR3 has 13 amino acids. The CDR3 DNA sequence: TGTGCCAGCAGTTTACAGGAGGCTGATACGCAGTATTTT. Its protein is CASSLQEADTQYF.

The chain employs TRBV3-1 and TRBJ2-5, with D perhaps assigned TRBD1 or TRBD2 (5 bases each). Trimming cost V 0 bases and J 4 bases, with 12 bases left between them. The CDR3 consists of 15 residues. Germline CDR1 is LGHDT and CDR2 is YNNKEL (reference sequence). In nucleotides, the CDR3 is TGTGCCAGCAGCCAAGAGCCGGGACGGCGAGAGACCCAGTACTTC. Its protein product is CASSQEPGRRETQYF.

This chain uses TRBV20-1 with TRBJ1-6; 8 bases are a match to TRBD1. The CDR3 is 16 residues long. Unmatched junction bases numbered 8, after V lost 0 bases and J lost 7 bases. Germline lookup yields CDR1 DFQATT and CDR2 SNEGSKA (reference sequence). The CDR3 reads CSARDPPTGDNSPLHF. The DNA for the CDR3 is TGCAGTGCTAGAGACCCTCCGACAGGGGACAATTCACCCCTCCACTTT.

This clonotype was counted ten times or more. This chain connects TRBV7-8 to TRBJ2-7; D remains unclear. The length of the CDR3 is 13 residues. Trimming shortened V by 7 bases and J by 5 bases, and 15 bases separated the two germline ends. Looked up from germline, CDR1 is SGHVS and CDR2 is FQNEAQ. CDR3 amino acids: CASTPRARDEQYF. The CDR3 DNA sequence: TGTGCCAGCACCCCACGGGCCCGGGACGAGCAGTACTTC.

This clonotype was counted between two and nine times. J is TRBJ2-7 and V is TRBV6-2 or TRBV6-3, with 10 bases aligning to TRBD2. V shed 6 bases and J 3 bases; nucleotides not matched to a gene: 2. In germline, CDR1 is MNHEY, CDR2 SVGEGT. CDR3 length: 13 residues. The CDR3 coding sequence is TGTGCCAGCAGGCGGACTAGCGGCTACGAGCAGTACGTC. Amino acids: CASRRTSGYEQYV.

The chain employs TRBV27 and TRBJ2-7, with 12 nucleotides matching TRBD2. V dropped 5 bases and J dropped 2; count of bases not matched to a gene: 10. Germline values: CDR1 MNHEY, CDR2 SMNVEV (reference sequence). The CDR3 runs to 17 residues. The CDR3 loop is CASSHTSGGPIAYEQYV. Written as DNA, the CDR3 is TGTGCCAGCAGTCATACTAGCGGGGGGCCCATCGCCTACGAGCAGTACGTC.